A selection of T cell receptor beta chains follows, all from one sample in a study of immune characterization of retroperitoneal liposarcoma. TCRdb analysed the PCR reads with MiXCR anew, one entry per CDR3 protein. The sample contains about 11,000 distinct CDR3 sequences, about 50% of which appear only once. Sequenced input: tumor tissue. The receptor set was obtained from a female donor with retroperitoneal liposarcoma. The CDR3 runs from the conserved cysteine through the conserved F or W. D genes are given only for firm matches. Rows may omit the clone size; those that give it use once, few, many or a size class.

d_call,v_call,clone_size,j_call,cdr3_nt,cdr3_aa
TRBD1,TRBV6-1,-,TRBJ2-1,TGTGCCAGCACCCAACCCGAAGAGACAGGGAAAGAGACCCAGTTCTTC,CASTQPEETGKETQFF
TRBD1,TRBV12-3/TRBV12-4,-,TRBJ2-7,TGTGCCAGCAGTTTCCGGGACAGGGACTACGAGCAGTACTTC,CASSFRDRDYEQYF
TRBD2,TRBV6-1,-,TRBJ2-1,TGTGCCAGCAGTCTCGGACTAGCGGGTAATGAGCAGTTCTTC,CASSLGLAGNEQFF
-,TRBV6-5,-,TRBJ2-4,TGTGCCAGCAAATATGGGACGGACATTCAGTACTTC,CASKYGTDIQYF
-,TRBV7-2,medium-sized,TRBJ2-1,TGTGCCAGCAGCTTAGGCCTCGAAACAGCGAAAGAGACCCAGTTCTTC,CASSLGLETAKETQFF
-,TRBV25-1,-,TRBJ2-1,TGTGCCAGCAGTGACCTTGGGGGTTTTTCGGTGGCCGCTAGGAATGAGCAGTTCTTC,CASSDLGGFSVAARNEQFF
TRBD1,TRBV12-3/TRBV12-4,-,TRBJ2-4,TGTGCCAGCAGCAGTAGGGGGCGGGACATTCAGTACTTC,CASSSRGRDIQYF
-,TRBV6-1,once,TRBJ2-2,TGTGCCAGCAGTGAAGCTTCCGGGACGGAACTAGAGACCGGGGAGCTGTTTTTT,CASSEASGTELETGELFF
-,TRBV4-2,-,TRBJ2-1,TGTGCCAGCAGCCAAGGGGGGTTGGGGTCCAGTGAGCAGTTCTTC,CASSQGGLGSSEQFF
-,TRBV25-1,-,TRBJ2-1,TGTGCCAGCAGTGTAACGGAGAATGAGCAGTTCTTC,CASSVTENEQFF
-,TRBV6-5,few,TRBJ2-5,TGTGCCAGCAGTTACGGAGGAACCCAAGAGACCCAGTACTTC,CASSYGGTQETQYF
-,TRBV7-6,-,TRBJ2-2,TGTGCCAGCAGCTTCCCCACCGGGGAGCTGTTTTTT,CASSFPTGELFF
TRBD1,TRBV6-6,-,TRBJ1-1,TGTGCCAGCAGCCTAAGGGGGCCTGTGAACACTGAAGCTTTCTTT,CASSLRGPVNTEAFF
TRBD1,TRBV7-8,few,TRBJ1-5,TGTGCCAGCAGCTTGGGTAGACAGGGTAGCAATCAGCCCCAGCATTTT,CASSLGRQGSNQPQHF
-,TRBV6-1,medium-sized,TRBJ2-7,TGTGCCAGCACGGACCCGCGTGCCTACGAGCAGTACTTC,CASTDPRAYEQYF
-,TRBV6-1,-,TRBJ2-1,TGTGCCAGCAGTATCTTCGGAAGAGCCAAAAACATTCAGTTCTTC,CASSIFGRAKNIQFF
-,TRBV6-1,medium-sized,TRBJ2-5,TGTGCCAGCACTCACCGGGACAAAGAGACCCAGTACTTC,CASTHRDKETQYF
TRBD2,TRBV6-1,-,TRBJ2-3,TGTGCCGGGGGGGGGGGGGGGGTCACAGATACGCAGTATTTT,CAGGGGGVTDTQYF
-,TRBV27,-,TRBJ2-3,TGTGCCAGCAGCAGAAGGTTTGTAGATACGCAGTATTTT,CASSRRFVDTQYF
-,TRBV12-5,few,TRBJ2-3,TGTGCTAGTGGCCGGACAGATACGCAGTATTTT,CASGRTDTQYF
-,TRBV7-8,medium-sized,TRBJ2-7,TGTGCCAGCAGCTTAGTGAGGGGCGAGCAGTACTTC,CASSLVRGEQYF
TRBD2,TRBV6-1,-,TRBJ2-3,TGTGCCAGCAGAGGGACTAGCGGGCGCACAGATACGCAGTATTTT,CASRGTSGRTDTQYF
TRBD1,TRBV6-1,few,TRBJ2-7,TGTGCCATCAGTGACGACCCGGGACAGGGGTCCAACGAGCAGTACTTC,CAISDDPGQGSNEQYF
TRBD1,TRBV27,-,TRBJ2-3,TGTGCCAGCAGTTTAAAGGGGGCAGAATTCGGCACAGATACGCAGTATTTT,CASSLKGAEFGTDTQYF